This TCR beta chain comes out of a study of TIL therapy for anti-PD-1-resistant metastatic lung cancer. The study, taken as a whole, reports: Many TIL product clones were absent from baseline tumor, suggesting clonal contraction.

The CDR3 totals 13 residues. V lost 9 bases to trimming and J lost 1 base, with 11 bases between them. In germline, CDR1 is MNHEY, CDR2 SVGAGI. This clone appeared once. What it binds is not known. Described time point: pre-treatment sample, taken before nivolumab and TIL therapy. Tumor tissue came from excised metastases, mostly pleural nodules or supraclavicular lymph nodes. The immunoSEQ assay was v3. The assay was immunoSEQ multiplex PCR, and TCRdb's table has in-frame clones only and misses some. The sample shows about 50,000 clones, about two thirds of them seen only once. Sequenced material: tumor tissue, taken at baseline. The J gene is TRBJ2-3, the V gene TRBV6-5, with D tentatively TRBD2 (5 bases). The receptor's source is a person aged 25-80 years with non-small cell lung cancer. The CDR3 DNA is TGTGCCAGTGCCCCCGGGGGCACAGATACGCAGTATTTT. Translation: CASAPGGTDTQYF.